This entry concerns a single TCR beta chain. The data belong to a study of blood T cell repertoires in COVID-19. Researchers sorted participants into cohorts using their self-reported clinical history. Produced via immunoSEQ multiplex PCR; TCRdb's table is partial and in-frame only. The sample lists 200,000 to 250,000 clones, about 84% seen once, with 3.5% to 4.5% in the top ten. The germline V gene has CDR1 SNHLY and CDR2 FYNNEI. The CDR3 is 14 residues long. Trimming cost V 6 bases and J 2 bases, with 12 bases left between them. Sequenced: PBMCs or T cells enriched from blood (not recorded which). The chain carries TRBV2 and TRBJ2-3, with a weak D call TRBD1 (6 bases). This clonotype was obtained from a man aged 25-45 years with acute COVID-19. The CDR3 nucleotides read TGTGCCAGCAGCCTTGGACAGAACACAGATACGCAGTATTTT. Amino acid sequence: CASSLGQNTDTQYF.